These 31 T cell receptor beta chains were all obtained from the same sample, sequenced in a study of blood T cell repertoires in COVID-19. Measured with immunoSEQ multiplex PCR; TCRdb has only the in-frame clones, and not every one. This table has around 190,000 clones, around 76% appearing once. The source material was peripheral blood. The receptors come from a woman between 45 and 60 years old with active or convalescent COVID-19.

The rearrangement joins TRBV27 to TRBJ1-2; perhaps TRBD1 as D (5 bases). The germline V gene encodes CDR1 MNHEY and CDR2 SMNVEV (reference sequence). V was cut by 2 bases and J by 8 bases, with 12 bases left in between. The CDR3 has 13 residues. The CDR3 protein is CASSLRGRTGYTF. In nucleotides, the CDR3 is TGTGCCAGCAGTTTAAGGGGAAGAACGGGCTACACCTTC.

The chain carries TRBV18 and TRBJ1-4; 10 nucleotides match TRBD1. The V and J ends lost 3 bases and 8 bases, in that order; junction bases with no gene match: 6. The CDR3 consists of 15 residues. CDR1 KGHSH and CDR2 LQKENI come from the germline V gene. The CDR3 coding sequence is TGTGCCAGCTCACCGACAGGGGGCTCCGGGGAAAAACTGTTTTTT. Its protein is CASSPTGGSGEKLFF.

The chain uses TRBV28 and TRBJ2-3, with TRBD2 identical over 7 bases. V shed 4 bases, J shed 4 bases, and the junction held 11 bases outside the gene matches. Germline loops: CDR1 MDHEN, CDR2 SYDVKM. The CDR3 is made up of 16 amino acids. The CDR3 spells CASSSSRREAPDTQYF. CDR3 nucleotides: TGTGCCAGCAGTTCCTCCCGCCGGGAGGCCCCAGATACGCAGTATTTT. The full variable domain, with the rest looked up from reference TRBV28 and TRBJ2-3, is DVKVTQSSRYLVKRTGEKVFLECVQDMDHENMFWYRQDPGLGLRLIYFSYDVKMKEKGDIPEGYSVSREKKERFSLILESASTNQTSMYLCASSSSRREAPDTQYFGPGTRLTVL.

The V and J genes are TRBV12-5 and TRBJ1-1, with D uncertain. The CDR3 spans 13 residues. Trimming cost V 8 bases and J 3 bases, with 13 bases left between them. Germline V CDR1 and CDR2: LGHNT, FRNRAP. The CDR3: CASSQVTDTEAFF. The CDR3 coding sequence is TGTGCTAGTTCCCAAGTAACGGACACTGAAGCTTTCTTT.

In this sample, this clone turned up a few times. The rearrangement joins TRBV7-9 to TRBJ1-1; no reliable D call. Trimming stripped 1 base from V and 8 bases from J, with 11 bases between. Per the germline V gene, CDR1 is SEHNR and CDR2 is FQNEAQ (reference sequence). The CDR3 is made up of 13 amino acids. In DNA, the CDR3 is TGTGCCAGCAGCTTAGGGGCCCGAGGGGAAGCTTTCTTT. Its translation: CASSLGARGEAFF.

This clone was recorded a few times. The V gene is TRBV12-3 or TRBV12-4, the J gene TRBJ1-5; D is undetermined. This CDR3 contains 13 residues. The V gene lost 1 base and the J gene lost 7 bases, with 8 bases spanning the gap. The CDR3 region is CASSLESRQPQHF. Here the CDR3 DNA reads TGTGCCAGCAGTTTAGAGAGTAGACAGCCCCAGCATTTT.

The V gene is TRBV18, the J gene TRBJ2-3, with D possibly matching TRBD2 (6 bases). V was clipped by 1 base and J by 2 bases, with 10 bases between them. The V gene's germline CDR1 is KGHSH and CDR2 LQKENI. CDR3 size: 15 residues. The CDR3 DNA sequence: TGTGCCAGCTCACCACGGGGGAGGTCCACAGATACGCAGTATTTT. It codes for CASSPRGRSTDTQYF.

V gene TRBV12-1 combines with J gene TRBJ2-3; the tabulated D call, TRBD2, remains unverified against the DNA. TRBV12-1 counts as a pseudogene. The CDR3 runs 18 residues. CDR3 residues: CASSGDWRGGQGTDTQYF. As DNA, the CDR3 is TGTGCCAGCAGCGGGGACTGGCGGGGGGGCCAGGGCACAGATACGCAGTATTTT.

This clone occurred a few times. The rearrangement links TRBV29-1 to TRBJ1-1; TRBD1 might be the D (5 bases). V shed 2 bases and J shed 5 bases, with 9 bases lying between them. Germline loops: CDR1 SQVTM, CDR2 ANQGSEA. The CDR3 extends over 12 amino acids. The CDR3 spells CSVEQGWTEAFF. In DNA, the CDR3 is TGCAGCGTTGAACAGGGATGGACTGAAGCTTTCTTT. Using reference TRBV29-1 and TRBJ1-1 for the parts outside the CDR3, the full variable domain is SAVISQKPSRDICQRGTSLTIQCQVDSQVTMMFWYRQQPGQSLTLIATANQGSEATYESGFVIDKFPISRPNLTFSTLTVSNMSPEDSSIYLCSVEQGWTEAFFGQGTRLTVV.

The chain is built from TRBV11-2 and TRBJ2-2, with TRBD2 matching 11 bases. There are 16 residues in the CDR3. The trim removed 5 bases at V and 3 bases at J, leaving 5 bases unmatched. Germline CDR1 and CDR2: SGHAT and FQNNGV. The CDR3 coding sequence is TGTGCCAGCAGCACCGGGACTAGCGGCTACACCGGGGAGCTGTTTTTT. It yields the protein CASSTGTSGYTGELFF.

J is TRBJ1-1 and V is TRBV7-2; D not resolved. V lost 2 bases and J lost 7, with 11 bases in between. CDR1 and CDR2 from the germline V gene are SGHTA and FQGNSA. This CDR3 has 13 amino acids. CDR3 residues: CASSLIPGDEAFF. DNA for the CDR3: TGTGCCAGCAGCTTAATTCCGGGAGATGAAGCTTTCTTT.

This clone was found many times. The chain has TRBV7-9 and TRBJ2-7; 7 positions agree with TRBD2. The CDR3 covers 13 residues. Germline-derived CDR1 and CDR2 are SEHNR and FQNEAQ (reference sequence). V lost 2 bases, J lost 5 bases, and 3 bases stayed unmatched. In DNA form, the CDR3 reads TGTGCCAGCAGCTTAACACGGGAGGACGAGCAGTACTTC. It specifies CASSLTREDEQYF.

In its sample, this clone was seen once. The J gene is TRBJ1-1, the V gene TRBV5-1; D gene uncertain. V lost 0 bases to trimming and J lost 6 bases, with 12 bases between them. The CDR3 sequence is 14 residues long. The germline gives CDR1 SGHRS, CDR2 YFSETQ. CDR3 amino acids: CASSLGGNGAEAFF. The CDR3 DNA follows: TGCGCCAGCAGCTTGGGAGGGAACGGCGCTGAAGCTTTCTTT.

The chain recombines TRBV5-1 with TRBJ2-1, with 7 bases matching TRBD2. Per germline, CDR1 SGHRS and CDR2 YFSETQ. J was trimmed by 6 bases and V by 0 bases; bases with no gene match: 3. This CDR3 has 14 residues. The CDR3 nucleotides read TGCGCCAGCAGCTTGGCGACGGGGGGCAATGAGCAGTTCTTC. This codes for CASSLATGGNEQFF.

This clone was detected only a few times. This chain connects TRBV7-9 to TRBJ1-6, with a weak D call TRBD1 (5 bases). Germline loops: CDR1 SEHNR, CDR2 FQNEAQ (reference sequence). The V and J ends lost 1 base and 11 bases respectively, with 9 bases between them. This CDR3 comprises 13 residues. CDR3 protein: CASSLGDSPPLHF. DNA for the CDR3: TGTGCCAGCAGCTTAGGCGACAGCCCACCCCTCCACTTT.

This chain links TRBV28 with TRBJ1-5; 7 nucleotides align to TRBD1. This CDR3 has 16 residues. From germline, CDR1 is MDHEN and CDR2 SYDVKM. V shed 4 bases, J shed 7 bases, and the junction held 13 bases outside the gene matches. The CDR3 is CASSSIRQGQKQPQHF. CDR3 nucleotides: TGTGCCAGCAGTTCGATCCGACAGGGACAAAAGCAGCCCCAGCATTTT.

V gene TRBV19 combines with J gene TRBJ1-2, with D hard to call. The germline gives CDR1 LNHDA, CDR2 SQIVND (reference sequence). The V and J ends lost 5 bases and 10 bases respectively, with 14 bases between them. This CDR3 is built from 12 residues. CDR3: CASSSSIGDYTF. CDR3 nucleotides: TGTGCCAGTAGTTCAAGCATCGGGGACTACACCTTC.

The chain joins TRBV3-1 (or the pseudogene TRBV3-2) to TRBJ2-5; TRBD2 aligns across 11 bases. This CDR3 is built from 17 residues. V was pared by 3 bases and J by 2 bases, with 8 bases of the junction left unmatched. The germline V gene has CDR1 LGHDT and CDR2 YNNKEL (reference sequence). The CDR3 reads CASSQHSGGAVQETQYF. The CDR3 region has the DNA TGTGCCAGCAGCCAGCATAGCGGGGGGGCAGTTCAAGAGACCCAGTACTTC.

As concerns this clone: As the CDR3 is not closed by the conserved phenylalanine or tryptophan, this likely results from a read error. No DNA is shown, since the ends of the CDR3 on it are uncertain; the CDR3 is the one TCRdb lists. The CDR3 here is CASSLGVPR. The V gene is TRBV5-4, the J gene TRBJ1-4. Counting both end residues, the CDR3 totals 9 amino acids. Germline loops: CDR1 SGHNT, CDR2 YYREEE (reference sequence).

This sequence joins TRBV7-3 and TRBJ2-2, with 11 nucleotides matching TRBD2. Germline CDR1 reads SGHTA; CDR2 reads FQGTGA. CDR3 length: 18 amino acids. V trimming: 5 bases; J trimming: 2 bases; junction bases outside the gene matches: 10. The CDR3 DNA is TGTGCCAGCAGCCGAACGGCTAGCGGGGGGTTAAACACCGGGGAGCTGTTTTTT. This gives the protein CASSRTASGGLNTGELFF.

The gene calls are TRBV28 and TRBJ1-2, with 8 bases aligning to TRBD1. The V and J ends lost 4 bases and 3 bases, in that order; junction bases with no gene match: 10. The CDR3 contains 16 residues. Germline V gene sequence: CDR1 MDHEN, CDR2 SYDVKM. The CDR3 here is CASSYGGDRTDYGYTF. The CDR3 region has the DNA TGTGCCAGCAGTTATGGGGGGGACAGGACAGACTATGGCTACACCTTC.

The chain couples TRBV29-1 to TRBJ2-5, with a tentative D call TRBD2 (5 bases). Between the trimmed V and J ends, which lost 6 bases and 1 base, there was a span of 6 bases. Germline V gives CDR1 SQVTM, CDR2 ANQGSEA. CDR3 length: 11 amino acids. CDR3 sequence (DNA): TGCAGCGTCGGGGTCCAAGAGACCCAGTACTTC. Translating it yields CSVGVQETQYF.

This chain uses TRBV2 with TRBJ1-4; D not certain. CDR3 length: 16 amino acids. Germline-derived CDR1 and CDR2 are SNHLY and FYNNEI. Trimming removed 1 base at V and 8 bases at J, with 17 bases between. The CDR3 DNA sequence: TGTGCCAGCAGTGAAGAAGGTCCGCGGGGAGGGGAAAAACTGTTTTTT. This translates into CASSEEGPRGGEKLFF.

The genes are TRBV14 and TRBJ2-1, with 11 bases fitting TRBD2. This CDR3 is built from 15 residues. J was trimmed by 4 bases and V by 4 bases; bases with no gene match: 3. Germline lookup yields CDR1 SGHDN and CDR2 FVKESK. CDR3 DNA sequence: TGTGCCAGCAGCCTTAGCGGGAGGGCGTACAATGAGCAGTTCTTC. It translates to CASSLSGRAYNEQFF.

The chain has TRBV6-5 and TRBJ2-7, with 8 bases fitting TRBD1. J gave up 3 bases and V 0 bases, and 4 bases lay outside the gene matches. CDR3 length: 15 residues. The germline V gene encodes CDR1 MNHEY and CDR2 SVGAGI. CDR3: CASSYSGTGIYEQYF. In DNA, the CDR3 is TGTGCCAGCAGTTACTCGGGGACAGGCATCTACGAGCAGTACTTC.

The gene calls are TRBV6-5 and TRBJ2-7; TRBD1 matches 9 bases. V shed 4 bases and J 2 bases; nucleotides not matched to a gene: 3. The CDR3 consists of 14 residues. Germline CDR1 reads MNHEY; CDR2 reads SVGAGI. DNA for the CDR3: TGTGCCAGCAGTTTCGACAGGGGGACCTACGAGCAGTACTTC. This sequence encodes CASSFDRGTYEQYF.

The V and J genes are TRBV5-1 and TRBJ2-1; 8 positions match TRBD1. V was pared by 5 bases and J by 2 bases, with 6 bases of the junction left unmatched. CDR1 is SGHRS and CDR2 is YFSETQ in the germline V gene. The CDR3 has 15 residues. The CDR3 spells CASRPGQEAYNEQFF. CDR3 bases: TGCGCCAGCAGACCGGGACAGGAAGCCTACAATGAGCAGTTCTTC.

V gene TRBV4-3 combines with J gene TRBJ1-2; no clear D gene. CDR1 LGHNA and CDR2 YSLEER come from the germline V gene. The CDR3 consists of 15 residues. V was cut by 0 bases and J by 5 bases, with 13 bases left in between. Here the CDR3 reads CASSQDQRTTYGYTF. CDR3 coding DNA: TGCGCCAGCAGCCAAGATCAACGTACAACGTATGGCTACACCTTC.

This rearrangement joins TRBV7-2 to TRBJ2-5, with unresolved D. This CDR3 region has 12 residues. Trimming shortened V by 5 bases and J by 7 bases, and 11 bases separated the two germline ends. In germline, CDR1 is SGHTA, CDR2 FQGNSA. The CDR3 loop is CASSPMPGTQYF. The CDR3 DNA follows: TGTGCCAGCAGCCCCATGCCGGGGACCCAGTACTTC.

This chain links TRBV5-1 with TRBJ2-1; a possible D gene is TRBD1 (5 bases). The germline V and J ends were trimmed by 4 bases and 7 bases, with 9 bases remaining between them. Per germline, CDR1 SGHRS and CDR2 YFSETQ. The CDR3 extends over 12 amino acids. This CDR3 is CASSPDRNEQFF. DNA for the CDR3: TGCGCCAGCAGCCCAGACAGAAATGAGCAGTTCTTC.

This rearrangement joins TRBV11-2 to TRBJ2-7, with TRBD1 matching over 7 bases. V shed 5 bases and J 3 bases; nucleotides not matched to a gene: 10. In germline, CDR1 is SGHAT, CDR2 FQNNGV. The CDR3 covers 15 residues. The CDR3 region is CASSPSLTGNYEQYF. CDR3 DNA: TGTGCCAGCAGCCCCAGCCTGACAGGGAACTACGAGCAGTACTTC. Variable domain in full (rest from reference TRBV11-2 and TRBJ2-7): EAGVAQSPRYKIIEKRQSVAFWCNPISGHATLYWYQQILGQGPKLLIQFQNNGVVDDSQLPKDRFSAERLKGVDSTLKIQPAKLEDSAVYLCASSPSLTGNYEQYFGPGTRLTVT.